Listed below are T cell receptor beta chains from one sample, sequenced in a study of cytomegalovirus exposure and HLA in healthy donors. Here immunoSEQ multiplex PCR was the method, and the copy in TCRdb shows in-frame clones only, minus some. Of about 160,000 clones listed, about 80% are singletons. Sequencing was carried out using PBMCs. These receptors originate from a woman in her 50s in good health and CMV-seronegative. CDR3s include the opening cysteine and the closing phenylalanine or tryptophan. D genes are given only for firm matches. Only part of the rows carry a size: once, few, many, or a class if the clone is expanded.

TRBJ1-2 | TRBV30 | TRBD1 | NA | TGTGCCTGGACTGGCGACAGGGATAGTCATGGCTACACCTTC | CAWTGDRDSHGYTF
TRBJ2-7 | TRBV29-1 | NA | once | TGCAGCGTTGGGGCAGGTTCCTACGAGCAGTACTTC | CSVGAGSYEQYF
TRBJ2-7 | TRBV5-1 | NA | NA | TGCGCCAGCAGCCCGGGGGACTCCTACGAGCAGTACTTC | CASSPGDSYEQYF
TRBJ2-5 | TRBV27 | TRBD2 | NA | TGTGCCAGCAGTTTATTTGGCGGACTAGCGGGACAAGAGACCCAGTACTTC | CASSLFGGLAGQETQYF
TRBJ2-5 | TRBV11-3 | TRBD2 | NA | TGTGCCAGCAGCCGGGGGGGAAGCTACCAAGAGACCCAGTACTTC | CASSRGGSYQETQYF
TRBJ1-5 | TRBV7-2 | NA | NA | TGTGCCAGCAGCTTAGAGGGGAGCAATCAGCCCCAGCATTTT | CASSLEGSNQPQHF
TRBJ1-2 | TRBV15 | TRBD1 | few | TGTGCCACCAGCAGAAGACAGGGCTATGGCTACACCTTC | CATSRRQGYGYTF
TRBJ1-5 | TRBV6-1 | TRBD1 | NA | TGTGCCAGCAGTGAAGAGTCCGGGACAGGTTATTCGTATAGCAATCAGCCCCAGCATTTT | CASSEESGTGYSYSNQPQHF
TRBJ1-4 | TRBV4-3 | NA | NA | TGCGCCAGCAGCCTGACAAGCCAGGGGCTGGGTGAAAAACTGTTTTTT | CASSLTSQGLGEKLFF
TRBJ2-1 | TRBV4-1 | TRBD2 | NA | TGCGCCAGCAGCCAAGAACGACCTAGCGGGAGGGCTATCTACAATGAGCAGTTCTTC | CASSQERPSGRAIYNEQFF
TRBJ1-6 | TRBV18 | NA | NA | TGTGCCAGCTCACCGGCAGGGTGGGATTCACCCCTCCACTTT | CASSPAGWDSPLHF
TRBJ2-2 | TRBV7-9 | TRBD1 | NA | TGTGCCAGCAGTCCGCAACAGGGGAGTATGAACACCGGGGAGCTGTTTTTT | CASSPQQGSMNTGELFF
TRBJ1-1 | TRBV9 | TRBD1 | NA | TGTGCCAGCAGCGTAGAGGGGGCGTTGAACACTGAAGCTTTCTTT | CASSVEGALNTEAFF
TRBJ2-5 | TRBV4-2 | TRBD2 | NA | TGTGCCAGCAGCCGAAGACTAGCGGGGGGCGAAGGGGAGACCCAGTACTTC | CASSRRLAGGEGETQYF
TRBJ1-4 | TRBV19 | NA | NA | TGTGCCAGTAGTATAGGGACTTCTCCTGAAAAACTGTTTTTT | CASSIGTSPEKLFF
TRBJ2-7 | TRBV10-1 | NA | NA | TGCGCCACTAGAACAGGGATCTCCTACGAGCAGTACTTC | CATRTGISYEQYF
TRBJ2-3 | TRBV5-6 | NA | NA | TGTGCCAGCAGCCTACTGGACTACCGCACAGATACGCAGTATTTT | CASSLLDYRTDTQYF
TRBJ2-5 | TRBV15 | TRBD1 | few | TGTGCCACCAGCAGGACAGGGGCAGGAGAGACCCAGTACTTC | CATSRTGAGETQYF
TRBJ2-2 | TRBV28 | TRBD1 | NA | TGTGCCAGCAGTAAGGAATCGGACAGGGTGTGGACCGGGGAGCTGTTTTTT | CASSKESDRVWTGELFF
TRBJ2-7 | TRBV7-2 | TRBD1 | NA | TGTGCCAGCAGCCGTGGGACAGGGAGTTACGAGCAGTACTTC | CASSRGTGSYEQYF
TRBJ1-4 | TRBV27 | NA | NA | TGTGCCAGCAGTTTATATTCCCGGGACACTGAAAAACTGTTTTTT | CASSLYSRDTEKLFF
TRBJ1-5 | TRBV5-6 | TRBD1 | NA | TGTGCCAGCAGCCGGCAGGGGGCCAGCAATCAGCCCCAGCATTTT | CASSRQGASNQPQHF
TRBJ2-5 | TRBV5-1 | NA | NA | TGCGCCAGCAGCTCTTCACAGGGTAATGCAGAGACCCAGTACTTC | CASSSSQGNAETQYF
TRBJ2-7 | TRBV10-3 | NA | few | TGTGCCATCGCGGATTCGGATGAACACGAGCAGTACTTC | CAIADSDEHEQYF
TRBJ2-1 | TRBV27 | NA | few | TGTGCCAGCAGTTTATTCCAAATTAGCTCCTACAATGAGCAGTTCTTC | CASSLFQISSYNEQFF
TRBJ2-5 | TRBV2 | TRBD1 | NA | TGTGCCAGCAGTGCTTCCGGGACAGGGGAAAGTCCCCAGTACTTC | CASSASGTGESPQYF
TRBJ1-3 | TRBV7-2 | NA | few | TGTGCCAGCAGCTTCATAACAGGGTCTGGAAACACCATATATTTT | CASSFITGSGNTIYF
TRBJ2-7 | TRBV11-3 | TRBD1 | NA | TGTGCCAGCAGCTCCGGACAGGGGGTTTCCTACGAGCAGTACTTC | CASSSGQGVSYEQYF